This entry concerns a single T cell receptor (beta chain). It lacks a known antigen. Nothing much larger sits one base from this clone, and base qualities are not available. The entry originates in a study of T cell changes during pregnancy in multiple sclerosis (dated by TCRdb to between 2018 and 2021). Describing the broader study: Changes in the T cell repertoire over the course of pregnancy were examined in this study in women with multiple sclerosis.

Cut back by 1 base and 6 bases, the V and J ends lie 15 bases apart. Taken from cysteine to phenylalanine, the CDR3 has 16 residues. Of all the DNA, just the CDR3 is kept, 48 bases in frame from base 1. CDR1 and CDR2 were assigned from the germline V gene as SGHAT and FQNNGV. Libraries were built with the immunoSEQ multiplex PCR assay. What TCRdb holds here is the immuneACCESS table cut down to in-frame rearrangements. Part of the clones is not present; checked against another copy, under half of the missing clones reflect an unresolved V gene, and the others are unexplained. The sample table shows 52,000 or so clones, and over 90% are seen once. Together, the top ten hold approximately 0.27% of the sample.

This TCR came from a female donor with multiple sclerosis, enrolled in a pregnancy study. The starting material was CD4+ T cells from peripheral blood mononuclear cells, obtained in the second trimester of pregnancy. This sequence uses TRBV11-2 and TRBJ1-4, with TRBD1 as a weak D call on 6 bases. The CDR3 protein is CASSLGQTGTYEKLFF. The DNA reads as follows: TGTGCCAGCAGCTTAGGACAAACAGGGACCTATGAAAAACTGTTTTTT. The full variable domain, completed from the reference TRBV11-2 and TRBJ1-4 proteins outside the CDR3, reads EAGVAQSPRYKIIEKRQSVAFWCNPISGHATLYWYQQILGQGPKLLIQFQNNGVVDDSQLPKDRFSAERLKGVDSTLKIQPAKLEDSAVYLCASSLGQTGTYEKLFFGSGTQLSVL.